The clone carrying this TCR beta chain was found a few times. Its antigen is as yet unknown. This specimen belongs to a study of shared clonotypes between healthy human individuals. Recent vaccinations or acute infections were absent in the healthy HIV-negative adult donors. Whole-study results and caveats: Clonotypes shared by all four donors outscored non-shared clonotypes in generation probability. A limitation of the genetic and exposure-history diversity represented arose from few donors.

The germline V and J ends were trimmed by 2 bases and 8 bases, with 17 bases remaining between them. CDR1 MDHEN and CDR2 SYDVKM come from the germline V gene. The CDR3 totals 15 residues. Per the original data handling: With immunoSEQ giving junction-only sequences and no quality scores, filtering differed. TCRdb's copy holds only in-frame clones and misses some; the assay was immunoSEQ multiplex PCR. Clonal size and the V and J genes are those of that table, whereas D and trimming came from the DNA. The sample has about 670,000 clones, more than 70% seen once; the top ten hold roughly 1.8%. Sequences were obtained from memory CD4+ T cells sorted from blood. As for subset: CD45RA-negative fraction. The rearrangement links TRBV28 to TRBJ2-3; no reliable D call. This TCR was sampled from a woman aged 30 to 39 in good health. The CDR3 nucleotides are TGTGCCAGCAGTTTAGCAGACTCAAGAACCTCTACGCAGTATTTT. It encodes CASSLADSRTSTQYF.